The 26 T cell receptor beta chains in this list originate from one sample, sequenced in a study of CD8 T cells in ankylosing spondylitis. TCRdb analysed the 5' RACE reads with MiXCR anew, one entry per CDR3 protein. The sample holds around 210,000 distinct CDR3 sequences, around 8% seen once. The sequenced sample was blood, either unsorted or a sorted T cell fraction (not recorded which). The source is a female donor with ankylosing spondylitis or in good health (not recorded which).

This clonotype was detected ten times or more. The chain employs TRBV20-1 and TRBJ2-7; D is unclear. The germline V gene encodes CDR1 DFQATT and CDR2 SNEGSKA (reference sequence). This CDR3 spans 15 amino acids. V was pared by 1 base and J by 0 bases, with 13 bases between. In nucleotides, the CDR3 is TGCAGTGCTAGAGGGCGCGACATGACCTCCTACGAGCAGTACTTC. Its translation: CSARGRDMTSYEQYF.

A remark on this clonotype: Since a much larger clone is just one base distant, this may be a read error. The rearrangement joins TRBV29-1 to TRBJ1-5, with D possibly being TRBD1 (5 bases). Trimming cost V 6 bases and J 5 bases, with 14 bases left between them. This CDR3 is 13 amino acids long. CDR1 and CDR2 (germline): SQVTM, ANQGSEA. This chain's CDR3 is CSVARGDHQPQHF. The DNA for the CDR3 is TGCAGCGTAGCCCGAGGGGATCATCAGCCCCAGCATTTT.

For this clonotype: It may be a read error: a sequence one base away is much more abundant. The chain has TRBV10-3 and TRBJ1-3; D unclear. CDR3 length equals 18 residues. CDR1 and CDR2 (germline): ENHRY, SYGVKD. Trimming cost V 5 bases and J 0 bases, with 20 bases left between them. The CDR3 DNA is TGTGCCATCAGTTTAGCCGACGGTTACTGGGCCTCTGGAAACACCATATATTTT. Residues: CAISLADGYWASGNTIYF.

In this sample, this clonotype turned up many times. The chain links TRBV6-2 or TRBV6-3 to TRBJ2-5, with D uncertain. The germline CDR1 and CDR2 sequences are MNHEY and SVGEGT. This CDR3 has 13 residues. Trimming left V 4 bases short and J 6 bases short, with 12 bases between. The DNA for the CDR3 is TGTGCCAGCAGTTCCCAAATCGTCAAGACCCAGTACTTC. Translating gives CASSSQIVKTQYF.

This clonotype was seen many times. The chain couples TRBV21-1 to TRBJ1-5; the table gives TRBD1 as D, unverified against the DNA. TRBV21-1 is deemed a pseudogene. The CDR3 is 17 residues long. CDR3 sequence: CASSKRNPYRGDQPQHF. The CDR3 DNA reads TGTGCCAGCAGCAAAAGAAACCCCTACAGGGGTGATCAGCCCCAGCATTTT.

This clonotype was counted only a few times. This chain joins TRBV7-2 and TRBJ2-3; D is perhaps TRBD2 (5 bases). The CDR3 consists of 15 residues. V lost 1 base and J 10 bases, leaving 18 bases between the germline ends. The germline V gene encodes CDR1 SGHTA and CDR2 FQGNSA. The CDR3 DNA reads TGTGCCAGCAGCTTAGAGATAAGGCGGGCCTACTCGCAGTATTTT. It specifies CASSLEIRRAYSQYF.

This rearrangement joins TRBV5-6 to TRBJ2-1, with 11 bases fitting TRBD1. The CDR3 length is 21 residues. V lost 0 bases, J lost 7 bases, and 21 bases stayed unmatched. Per the germline V gene, CDR1 is SGHDT and CDR2 is YYEEEE. CDR3 residues: CASSLGTGGFSGSSLLNEQFF. For the CDR3, the DNA is TGTGCCAGCAGCTTGGGGACAGGGGGCTTTAGCGGGAGTAGTCTATTGAATGAGCAGTTCTTC.

The table lists this clonotype with many counts. The chain recombines TRBV5-1 with TRBJ1-4; D is uncertain. This CDR3 region has 14 residues. Trimming removed 6 bases at V and 4 bases at J, with 13 bases between. In germline, CDR1 is SGHRS, CDR2 YFSETQ. CDR3 DNA: TGCGCCAGCAACCCGGGAGCCGGTAATGAAAAACTGTTTTTT. It is translated as CASNPGAGNEKLFF.

This clonotype has only a few counts. This chain joins TRBV29-1 and TRBJ1-2, with D maybe TRBD1 (6 bases). The CDR3 covers 11 residues. The germline V gene has CDR1 SQVTM and CDR2 ANQGSEA. The germline V and J ends were trimmed by 7 bases and 8 bases, with 14 bases remaining between them. The chain's CDR3 is CSDDRKWGYTF. The CDR3 DNA reads as TGCAGCGACGACAGGAAGTGGGGCTACACCTTC.

This clonotype has at least ten counts. The gene calls are TRBV29-1 and TRBJ2-1; no clear D. V was shortened by 7 bases and J by 0 bases, with 13 bases between the two germline ends. Germline V gene data show CDR1 as SQVTM and CDR2 as ANQGSEA. The CDR3 extends over 14 amino acids. DNA of the CDR3: TGCAGCGGGTCGCTAGTTAGCTCCTACAATGAGCAGTTCTTC. Its translation is CSGSLVSSYNEQFF.

This clonotype was observed many times. This rearrangement joins TRBV20-1 to TRBJ1-4; D gene unclear. The CDR3 spans 14 residues. The V gene's germline CDR1 is DFQATT and CDR2 SNEGSKA (reference sequence). The V end lost 0 bases, the J end lost 1 base, and 6 bases lay between the germline ends. CDR3 in amino acids: CSAREGRTNEKLFF. The CDR3 DNA follows: TGCAGTGCTAGAGAAGGACGAACTAATGAAAAACTGTTTTTT.

V gene TRBV5-5 combines with J gene TRBJ2-5, with D possibly matching TRBD2 (5 bases). Germline CDR1 SGHKS, CDR2 YYEKEE (reference sequence). This CDR3 has 16 residues. The V end was cut by 4 bases, the J end by 2 bases, with 18 bases between. The DNA for the CDR3 is TGTGCCAGCAGCCTGGAGTCATTCGGGGATCAAGAGACCCAGTACTTC. Translated: CASSLESFGDQETQYF.

This clonotype was observed many times. The gene calls are TRBV2 and TRBJ2-3, with 11 bases identical to TRBD2. Germline CDR1 is SNHLY and CDR2 is FYNNEI. J was trimmed by 5 bases and V by 1 base; bases with no gene match: 8. The CDR3 consists of 17 residues. The CDR3 DNA reads as TGTGCCAGCAGTGAAGGAGCTAGCGGGAGGAGTGGAGATACGCAGTATTTT. Protein sequence: CASSEGASGRSGDTQYF.

This clonotype was counted many times. V is TRBV18 and J is TRBJ1-5, with 7 bases that match TRBD1. The V gene's germline CDR1 is KGHSH and CDR2 LQKENI. J lost 5 bases, V lost 3 bases, and 7 bases had no gene match. The CDR3 sequence is 15 residues long. The CDR3 sequence is CASSPQTGSDQPQHF. DNA of the CDR3: TGTGCCAGCTCACCTCAGACAGGGAGTGATCAGCCCCAGCATTTT.

The table lists this clonotype with many counts. V is TRBV7-2 and J is TRBJ1-6; 8 bases match TRBD1. The V and J ends lost 5 bases and 4 bases, in that order; junction bases with no gene match: 4. Germline V gene sequence: CDR1 SGHTA, CDR2 FQGNSA. The CDR3 covers 15 residues. The CDR3 DNA reads TGTGCCAGCAGCCCGACAGGGGATTATAATTCACCCCTCCACTTT. It encodes CASSPTGDYNSPLHF. The full variable domain, rest sourced from reference TRBV7-2 and TRBJ1-6, is GAGVSQSPSNKVTEKGKDVELRCDPISGHTALYWYRQSLGQGLEFLIYFQGNSAPDKSGLPSDRFSAERTGGSVSTLTIQRTQQEDSAVYLCASSPTGDYNSPLHFGNGTRLTVT.

Regarding this clonotype: A much larger clone lies one base from this, so it may be a read error. V is TRBV5-1 and J is TRBJ2-5; 10 nucleotides agree with TRBD2. The germline CDR1 and CDR2 sequences are SGHRS and YFSETQ. The CDR3 totals 17 residues. The CDR3 DNA reads as TGCGCCGGCAGCTTGGAGGCTAGCGGGAGACTCGGGGAGACCCAGTACTTC. It specifies CAGSLEASGRLGETQYF.

In its sample, this clonotype was seen many times. The gene calls are TRBV4-3 and TRBJ2-3; TRBD1 aligns across 10 bases. V dropped 0 bases and J dropped 3; count of bases not matched to a gene: 6. The length of the CDR3 is 17 residues. Germline CDR1 reads LGHNA; CDR2 reads YSLEER. The CDR3 DNA reads TGCGCCAGCAGCCAAGATCGGGGACAGGGGATTACAGATACGCAGTATTTT. It yields the protein CASSQDRGQGITDTQYF.

This clonotype was recorded at least ten times. The rearrangement uses TRBV7-9 and TRBJ1-5; D not resolved. V was clipped by 1 base and J by 7 bases, with 5 bases between them. CDR3 length: 12 residues. Germline V gives CDR1 SEHNR, CDR2 FQNEAQ (reference sequence). CDR3 in amino acids: CASSLEGQPQHF. The CDR3 region has the DNA TGTGCCAGCAGCTTAGAAGGGCAGCCCCAGCATTTT.

This clonotype was counted at least ten times. The chain joins TRBV20-1 to TRBJ2-3; D is perhaps TRBD1 (6 bases). Trimming pared 6 bases from V and 3 bases from J, leaving 19 bases between. The CDR3 has 15 residues. The V gene's germline CDR1 is DFQATT and CDR2 SNEGSKA (reference sequence). The CDR3 loop reads CSAGAQKGETDTQYF. The CDR3 DNA follows: TGCAGTGCCGGGGCTCAAAAGGGGGAGACAGATACGCAGTATTTT.

This clonotype has at least ten counts. V gene TRBV2 combines with J gene TRBJ2-5, with D perhaps matching TRBD1 or TRBD2 (6 bases each). The CDR3 contains 14 residues. CDR1 is SNHLY and CDR2 is FYNNEI in the germline V gene. V was pared by 7 bases and J by 7 bases, with 19 bases between. The CDR3 DNA sequence: TGTGCCAGCATCCCCTACGGGAGAGGGGGGACCCAGTACTTC. Translation gives CASIPYGRGGTQYF. Combining the CDR3 with reference TRBV2 and TRBJ2-5 gives the whole variable domain EPEVTQTPSHQVTQMGQEVILRCVPISNHLYFYWYRQILGQKVEFLVSFYNNEISEKSEIFDDQFSVERPDGSNFTLKIRSTKLEDSAMYFCASIPYGRGGTQYFGPGTRLLVL.

Ten or more counts support this clonotype. V is TRBV20-1 and J is TRBJ2-1; unclear D gene. Germline loops: CDR1 DFQATT, CDR2 SNEGSKA (reference sequence). The CDR3 is made up of 13 amino acids. Trimming removed 1 base at V and 6 bases at J, with 10 bases between. The CDR3 spells CSARAPLGNEQFF. DNA of the CDR3: TGCAGTGCTAGAGCCCCCCTAGGCAATGAGCAGTTCTTC.

This clonotype was observed at least ten times. V gene TRBV27 combines with J gene TRBJ1-1; D is unresolved. Trimming took off 6 bases at V and 8 bases at J, with 13 bases between the two ends. CDR1 MNHEY and CDR2 SMNVEV come from the germline V gene (reference sequence). This CDR3 comprises 12 residues. CDR3 bases: TGTGCCAGCAGATCGGAGGAGTGGGAAGCTTTCTTT. It translates to CASRSEEWEAFF.

This clonotype was detected a few times. The chain carries TRBV11-2 and TRBJ1-5; 7 bases agree with TRBD1. Germline V gene data show CDR1 as SGHAT and CDR2 as FQNNGV. V shed 0 bases, J shed 7 bases, and the junction held 18 bases outside the gene matches. The CDR3 length is 19 residues. The CDR3 reads CASSLESGDRGGGWQPQHF. The DNA of the CDR3 is TGTGCCAGCAGCTTAGAGTCAGGGGACAGAGGAGGGGGTTGGCAGCCCCAGCATTTT.

This clonotype was detected ten times or more. The chain joins TRBV6-5 to TRBJ2-7; possibly TRBD2 for D (5 bases). The CDR3 spans 16 residues. Germline V CDR1 and CDR2: MNHEY, SVGAGI. Trimming took off 0 bases at V and 3 bases at J, with 15 bases between the two ends. The CDR3 region has the DNA TGTGCCAGCAGTTACTCCCTTATGGCGGGCTACTACGAGCAGTACTTC. Translation: CASSYSLMAGYYEQYF.

There are many counts of this clonotype. J is TRBJ2-7 and V is TRBV7-6; D gene unclear. Germline lookup yields CDR1 SGHVS and CDR2 FNYEAQ. The CDR3 has 14 amino acids. V was clipped by 5 bases and J by 2 bases, with 13 bases between them. The chain's CDR3 is CASSPWVGPYEQYF. The CDR3 DNA reads as TGTGCCAGCAGCCCATGGGTAGGTCCCTACGAGCAGTACTTC.

The sample holds many counts of this clonotype. V gene TRBV7-6 combines with J gene TRBJ2-3; possibly TRBD1 for D (5 bases). CDR3 size: 16 residues. V lost 2 bases and J lost 2, with 14 bases in between. CDR1 is SGHVS and CDR2 is FNYEAQ in the germline V gene. CDR3 region: CASSLSVAGSTDTQYF. In DNA form, the CDR3 reads TGTGCCAGCAGCTTATCGGTGGCAGGGTCCACAGATACGCAGTATTTT.